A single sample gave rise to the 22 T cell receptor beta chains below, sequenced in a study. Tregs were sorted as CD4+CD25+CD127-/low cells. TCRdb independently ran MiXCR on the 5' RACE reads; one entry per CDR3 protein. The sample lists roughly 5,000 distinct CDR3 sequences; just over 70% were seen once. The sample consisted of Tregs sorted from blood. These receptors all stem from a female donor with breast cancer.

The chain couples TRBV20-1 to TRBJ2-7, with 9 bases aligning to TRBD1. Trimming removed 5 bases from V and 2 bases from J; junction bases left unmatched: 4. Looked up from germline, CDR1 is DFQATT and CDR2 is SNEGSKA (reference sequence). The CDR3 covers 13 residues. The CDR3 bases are TGCAGTGCTTCCGGGACAGGGACCTACGAGCAGTACTTC. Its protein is CSASGTGTYEQYF.

The CDR3 DNA follows: TGTGCCAGTAGACGGACGGGGTCCGAGCAGTACTTC. This sequence encodes CASRRTGSEQYF. The gene calls are TRBV6-6 and TRBJ2-7, with D maybe TRBD2 (5 bases). This CDR3 has 12 amino acids. Trimming stripped 9 bases from V and 6 bases from J, with 15 bases between. CDR1 MNHNY and CDR2 SVGAGI come from the germline V gene (reference sequence).

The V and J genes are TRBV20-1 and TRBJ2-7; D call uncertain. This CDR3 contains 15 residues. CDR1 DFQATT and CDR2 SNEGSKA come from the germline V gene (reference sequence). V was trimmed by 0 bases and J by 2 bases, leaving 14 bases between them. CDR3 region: CSARDREDAAYEQYF. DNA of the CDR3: TGCAGTGCTAGAGATCGAGAAGACGCCGCCTACGAGCAGTACTTC.

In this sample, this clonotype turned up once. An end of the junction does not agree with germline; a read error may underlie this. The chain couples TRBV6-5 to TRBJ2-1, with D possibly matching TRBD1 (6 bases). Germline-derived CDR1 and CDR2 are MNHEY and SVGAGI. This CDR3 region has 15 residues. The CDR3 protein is CASSGGQRDNNERFF. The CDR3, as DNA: TGTGCCAGCAGTGGAGGACAGAGGGATAACAATGAGCGGTTCTTC.

The CDR3 spells CASSPQDGWTQYF. CDR3 in DNA: TGCGCCAGCAGCCCCCAAGATGGGTGGACCCAGTACTTC. The chain joins TRBV4-1 to TRBJ2-5; D remains unclear. This CDR3 has 13 residues. Trimming stripped 4 bases from V and 7 bases from J, with 13 bases between. Per the germline V gene, CDR1 is MGHRA and CDR2 is YSYEKL.

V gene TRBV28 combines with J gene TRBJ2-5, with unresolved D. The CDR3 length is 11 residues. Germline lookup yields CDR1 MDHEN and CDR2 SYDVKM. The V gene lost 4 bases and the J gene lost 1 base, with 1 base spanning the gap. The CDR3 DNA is TGTGCCAGCAGTTCCCAAGAGACCCAGTACTTC. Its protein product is CASSSQETQYF.

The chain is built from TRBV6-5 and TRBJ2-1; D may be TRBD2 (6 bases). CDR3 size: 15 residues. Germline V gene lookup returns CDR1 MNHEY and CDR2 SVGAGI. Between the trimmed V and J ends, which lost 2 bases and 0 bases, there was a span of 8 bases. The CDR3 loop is CASSYMGGSYNEQFF. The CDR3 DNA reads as TGTGCCAGCAGTTACATGGGGGGCTCCTACAATGAGCAGTTCTTC.

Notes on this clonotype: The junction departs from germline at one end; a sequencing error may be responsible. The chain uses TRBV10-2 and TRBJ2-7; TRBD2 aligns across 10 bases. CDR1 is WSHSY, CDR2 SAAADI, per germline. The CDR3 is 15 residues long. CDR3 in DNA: TGCGCCAGCAGCGAGTTCGGGACTAGCGCCTACGAGCAGTACTTC. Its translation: CASSEFGTSAYEQYF.

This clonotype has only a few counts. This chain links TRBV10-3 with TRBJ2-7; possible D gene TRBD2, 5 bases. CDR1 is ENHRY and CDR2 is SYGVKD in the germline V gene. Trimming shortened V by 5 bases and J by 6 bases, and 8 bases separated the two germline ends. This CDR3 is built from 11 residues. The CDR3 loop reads CAISRGSEQYF. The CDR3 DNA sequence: TGTGCCATCAGTCGAGGGTCCGAGCAGTACTTC.

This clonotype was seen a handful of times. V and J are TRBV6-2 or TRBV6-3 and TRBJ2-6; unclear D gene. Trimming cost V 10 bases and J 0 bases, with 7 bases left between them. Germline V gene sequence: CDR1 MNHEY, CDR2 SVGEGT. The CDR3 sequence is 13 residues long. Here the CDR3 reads CATSRSGANVLTF. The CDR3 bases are TGTGCCACCTCGCGCTCTGGGGCCAACGTCCTGACTTTC.

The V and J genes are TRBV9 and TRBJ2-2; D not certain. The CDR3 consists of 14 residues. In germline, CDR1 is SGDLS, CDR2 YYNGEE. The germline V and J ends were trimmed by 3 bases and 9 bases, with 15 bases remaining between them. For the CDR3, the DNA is TGTGCCAGCAGCGCCGCCTCCCTCCCTTGGGAGCTGTTTTTT. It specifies CASSAASLPWELFF.

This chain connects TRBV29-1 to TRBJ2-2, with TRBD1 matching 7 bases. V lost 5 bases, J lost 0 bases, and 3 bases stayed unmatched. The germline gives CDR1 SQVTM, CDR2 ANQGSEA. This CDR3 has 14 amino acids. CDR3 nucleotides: TGCAGCGTTACCGGGACAGCGAACACCGGGGAGCTGTTTTTT. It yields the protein CSVTGTANTGELFF.

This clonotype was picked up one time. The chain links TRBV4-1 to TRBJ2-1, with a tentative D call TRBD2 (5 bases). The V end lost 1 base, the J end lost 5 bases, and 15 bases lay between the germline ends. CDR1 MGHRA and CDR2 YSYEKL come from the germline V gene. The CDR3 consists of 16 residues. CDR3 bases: TGCGCCAGCAGCCAAGTTAAAGCGGCAGACAACAATGAGCAGTTCTTC. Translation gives CASSQVKAADNNEQFF.

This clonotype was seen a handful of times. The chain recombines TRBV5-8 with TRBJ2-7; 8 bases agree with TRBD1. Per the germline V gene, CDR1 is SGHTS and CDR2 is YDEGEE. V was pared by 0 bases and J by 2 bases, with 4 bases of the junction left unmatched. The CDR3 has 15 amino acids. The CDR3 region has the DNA TGTGCCAGCAGCTTGGAGGGACAGGCCACCTACGAGCAGTACTTC. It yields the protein CASSLEGQATYEQYF.

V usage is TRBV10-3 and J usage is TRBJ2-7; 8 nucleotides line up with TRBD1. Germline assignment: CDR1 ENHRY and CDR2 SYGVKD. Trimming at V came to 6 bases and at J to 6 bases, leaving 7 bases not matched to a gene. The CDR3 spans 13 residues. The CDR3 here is CAISRDRLGEQYF. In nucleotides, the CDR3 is TGTGCCATCAGCCGGGACAGGCTTGGCGAGCAGTACTTC.

CDR3 DNA: TGCGCCAGCAGCTTGGTCGGGTCGCAGGGAACGGCCAAAAACATTCAGTACTTC. Protein sequence: CASSLVGSQGTAKNIQYF. The chain uses TRBV5-1 and TRBJ2-4; tentatively, D is TRBD1 (5 bases). The CDR3 extends over 18 amino acids. Germline CDR1 reads SGHRS; CDR2 reads YFSETQ. V lost 0 bases to trimming and J lost 1 base, with 17 bases between them.

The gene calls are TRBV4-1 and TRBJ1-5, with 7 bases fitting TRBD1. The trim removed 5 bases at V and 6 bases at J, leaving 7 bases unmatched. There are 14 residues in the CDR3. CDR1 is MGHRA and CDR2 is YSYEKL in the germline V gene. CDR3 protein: CASSTTGEAQPQHF. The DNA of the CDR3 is TGCGCCAGCAGCACTACAGGGGAGGCTCAGCCCCAGCATTTT.

The CDR3, as DNA: TGTGCCAGCAGTTACTCGATTGGGACGGCGAACACCGGGGAGCTGTTTTTT. This gives the protein CASSYSIGTANTGELFF. V usage is TRBV6-5 and J usage is TRBJ2-2, with D possibly called TRBD1 or TRBD2 (5 bases each). CDR3 length: 17 amino acids. The V gene's germline CDR1 is MNHEY and CDR2 SVGAGI. The germline V and J ends were trimmed by 0 bases and 0 bases, with 11 bases remaining between them.

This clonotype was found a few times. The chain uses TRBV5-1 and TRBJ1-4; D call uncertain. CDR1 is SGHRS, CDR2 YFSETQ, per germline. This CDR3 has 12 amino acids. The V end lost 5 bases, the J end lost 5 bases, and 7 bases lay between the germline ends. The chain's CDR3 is CASSVGNEKLFF. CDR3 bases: TGCGCCAGCAGTGTAGGAAATGAAAAACTGTTTTTT.

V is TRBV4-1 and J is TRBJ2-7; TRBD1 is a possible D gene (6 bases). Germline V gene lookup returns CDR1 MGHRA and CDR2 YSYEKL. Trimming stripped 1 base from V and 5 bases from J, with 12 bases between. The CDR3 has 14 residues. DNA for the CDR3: TGCGCCAGCAGCCAAGTCGCAGGGACACACGAGCAGTACTTC. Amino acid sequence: CASSQVAGTHEQYF.

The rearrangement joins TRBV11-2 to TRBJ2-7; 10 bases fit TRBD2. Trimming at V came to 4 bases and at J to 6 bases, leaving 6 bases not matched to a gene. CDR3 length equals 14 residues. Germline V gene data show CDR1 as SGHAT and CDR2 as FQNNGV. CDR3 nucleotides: TGTGCCAGCAGCTCACTAGCGGGAAGGCTCGAGCAGTACTTC. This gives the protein CASSSLAGRLEQYF.

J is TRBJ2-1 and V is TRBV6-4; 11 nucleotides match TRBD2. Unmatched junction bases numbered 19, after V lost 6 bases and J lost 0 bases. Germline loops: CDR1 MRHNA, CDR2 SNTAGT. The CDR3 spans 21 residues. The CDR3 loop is CASSGLAGGIPEPSSYNEQFF. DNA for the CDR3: TGTGCCAGCAGCGGGCTAGCGGGGGGTATTCCCGAACCGAGCTCCTACAATGAGCAGTTCTTC.